Listed below are T cell receptor beta chains from one sample, sequenced in a study of T cells in Graves' hyperthyroidism and ophthalmopathy. MiXCR, applied by TCRdb to the multiplex PCR reads, yields one record per CDR3 protein. The sample records about 280,000 distinct CDR3 sequences, 25% to 30% being singletons. The sample consisted of blood. The receptors derive from a man aged 35-49 years with Graves' hyperthyroidism that later progressed to Graves' ophthalmopathy. Each CDR3 is given with its conserved first and last residue. D genes are given only for firm matches. Clone size is shown for a subset of rows, as once, few, many or a class of expanded clone.

TGTGCCAGCGAGAGGGGGCTAGCGGGACTCCAAGAGACCCAGTACTTC,CASERGLAGLQETQYF,TRBV6-5,TRBD2,TRBJ2-5,many
TGTGCCAGCAGTTACTCGTTGCAGGCGCCTATTTTTAAGGCTTTCTTT,CASSYSLQAPIFKAFF,TRBV6-5,-,TRBJ1-1,many
TGCGCCAGCAGCAGGTCCCTCCAGTCCCCGGGGGAGACCCAGTACTTC,CASSRSLQSPGETQYF,TRBV5-1,-,TRBJ2-5,few
TGTGCCAGCACCCCCGCAGGGGGGATTTTGAACACTGAAGCTTTCTTT,CASTPAGGILNTEAFF,TRBV6-2/TRBV6-3,TRBD1,TRBJ1-1,-
TGTGCCAGCAGCCCAAGTCCCGGGACAGGGACCCAGTACTTC,CASSPSPGTGTQYF,TRBV7-2,TRBD1,TRBJ2-5,many
TGTGCCAGCAGTTTATTCAGACTAGCGGGAGTACAGACCCAGTACTTC,CASSLFRLAGVQTQYF,TRBV27,TRBD2,TRBJ2-5,many
TGTGCCAGCAGTTACTCACAGGGCAGGGCACCGAACACTGAAGCTTTCTTT,CASSYSQGRAPNTEAFF,TRBV6-5,-,TRBJ1-1,few
TGTGCCAGCAGTGAGGGTCAGAAGACGAACACCGGGGAGCTGTTTTTT,CASSEGQKTNTGELFF,TRBV2,-,TRBJ2-2,many
TGTGCCTCGAACCGGGACATTCCCTACGAGCAGTACTTC,CASNRDIPYEQYF,TRBV30,-,TRBJ2-7,medium-sized
TGTGCCAGCAGCCCCCGTGAAGGGGAGACCCAGTACTTC,CASSPREGETQYF,TRBV7-9,-,TRBJ2-5,many
TGTGCCAGCAGCTCCGGGACTACGGTTCTATACGAGCAGTACTTC,CASSSGTTVLYEQYF,TRBV7-2,TRBD2,TRBJ2-7,-
TGTGCCAGCAGTGACGGGACTGTTAACTATGGCTACACCTTC,CASSDGTVNYGYTF,TRBV12-3/TRBV12-4,-,TRBJ1-2,many
TGTGCCACTGTGGACAGCCAAGCTAATAGCAATCAGCTCCAGCATTTT,CATVDSQANSNQLQHF,TRBV28,-,TRBJ1-5,many
TGCAGTGCTAGAGGCAGTAACACCGGGGAGCTGTTTTTT,CSARGSNTGELFF,TRBV20-1,-,TRBJ2-2,many
TGTGCCAGCAGCCCAGACCTGGGGAATTCACCCCTCCACTTT,CASSPDLGNSPLHF,TRBV12-3/TRBV12-4,-,TRBJ1-6,many
TGCGCCAGCAGCCCCCCACCGTCGTCTGAGCAGTACTTC,CASSPPPSSEQYF,TRBV5-1,-,TRBJ2-7,many
TGTGCCAGCAGCCCAGGGATGGGCAATCAGCCCCAGCATTTT,CASSPGMGNQPQHF,TRBV9,-,TRBJ1-5,-
TGTGCCAGTAGAGACAGGACAGGGGAGCTGTTTTTT,CASRDRTGELFF,TRBV12-3/TRBV12-4,-,TRBJ2-2,few
TGTGCCACCGATAATGGGGTTGGAGAGACCCAGTACTTC,CATDNGVGETQYF,TRBV24-1,-,TRBJ2-5,many
TGCAGTGCTAGAACAGGGGGCTATGGCTACACCTTC,CSARTGGYGYTF,TRBV20-1,TRBD1,TRBJ1-2,many
TGTGCCAGCAGCTTAGGGGGACAGTTCCCCTACGAGCAGTACTTC,CASSLGGQFPYEQYF,TRBV7-9,TRBD1,TRBJ2-7,many
TGTGCCAGCAGCGCAGGGTTCCATTATGGCTACACCTTC,CASSAGFHYGYTF,TRBV6-1,-,TRBJ1-2,many
TGTGCCAGCAGTGTGGAGGGTAGTAATAGCAATCAGCCCCAGCATTTT,CASSVEGSNSNQPQHF,TRBV2,-,TRBJ1-5,many
TGCAGTGCTAGAAAGGGTGCCCAGCCCCAGCATTTT,CSARKGAQPQHF,TRBV20-1,-,TRBJ1-5,many
TGCAGCGTTGAAGTAACGACAGTCACTGAAGCTTTCTTT,CSVEVTTVTEAFF,TRBV29-1,-,TRBJ1-1,many
TGTGCCAGCAGCTCAGCGGGTCTCCAAGAGACCCAGTACTTC,CASSSAGLQETQYF,TRBV7-2,-,TRBJ2-5,-
TGCAGCGTTGTCTGGACAGGGTCCGGGGAGCTGTTTTTT,CSVVWTGSGELFF,TRBV29-1,TRBD1,TRBJ2-2,many
TGCAGTGCCAGCAGTAGAAATCGGGGAGGTGGTGAGACCCAGTACTTC,CSASSRNRGGGETQYF,TRBV20-1,-,TRBJ2-5,-
TGTGCCAGCAGTGAATGGGAACGGGGAATAGGGACTGAAGCTTTCTTT,CASSEWERGIGTEAFF,TRBV6-1,-,TRBJ1-1,many
TGTGCCAGCAGCTTTCCTTTACAGGGCTATCCTTATGGCTACACCTTC,CASSFPLQGYPYGYTF,TRBV11-2,-,TRBJ1-2,-
TGTGCCAGCAGTTTCCCTGGGGGGGGGGACAACTATGGCTACACCTTC,CASSFPGGGDNYGYTF,TRBV12-3/TRBV12-4,-,TRBJ1-2,-
TGCAGCGTTGACCGTCCGGGACAGGGATGGTATGGCTACACCTTC,CSVDRPGQGWYGYTF,TRBV29-1,TRBD1,TRBJ1-2,many
TGTGCCAGCAGTTTCTCACAGGGTATGAACACTGAAGCTTTCTTT,CASSFSQGMNTEAFF,TRBV12-3/TRBV12-4,-,TRBJ1-1,-
TGCGCCAGCAGCTTATCTGGCGGGAACACTGGAGCTTTCTTT,CASSLSGGNTGAFF,TRBV5-1,-,TRBJ1-1,-
TGTGCCAGCAGTGACCTTCAGGGGGTTGATTTCGGAGTGAACACTGAAGCTTTCTTT,CASSDLQGVDFGVNTEAFF,TRBV6-4,TRBD1,TRBJ1-1,many
TGTGCCAGCAGCTTATGGGGCGGGAGGGCCTCCTACGAGCAGTACTTC,CASSLWGGRASYEQYF,TRBV13,TRBD2,TRBJ2-7,many
TGTGCCAGCAGTGAAACAGGAACAGCAGCGGGGTACTATGGCTACACCTTC,CASSETGTAAGYYGYTF,TRBV2,-,TRBJ1-2,many
TGCAGCGCCAGTGGTGCGGGAGAGGAGACCCAGTACTTC,CSASGAGEETQYF,TRBV20-1,TRBD2,TRBJ2-5,-
TGTGCCAGTAGTGCCCGGAACAGGGGGCATCAATATGGCTACACCTTC,CASSARNRGHQYGYTF,TRBV19,TRBD1,TRBJ1-2,many
TGTGCCAGCTCACCACCGCAGGGAATGGACACTGAAGCTTTCTTT,CASSPPQGMDTEAFF,TRBV18,-,TRBJ1-1,few
TGCGCCAGCAGCCCGTCTACCGCAGGGTTTGGCCAAGAGACCCAGTACTTC,CASSPSTAGFGQETQYF,TRBV4-1,-,TRBJ2-5,many
TGCAGCGTTGCCCTGACAGGGGGTGGCGATGGCTACACCTTC,CSVALTGGGDGYTF,TRBV29-1,TRBD1,TRBJ1-2,many
TGTGCCAGCAGGGACTACCCTGACTCCTACGAGCAGTACTTC,CASRDYPDSYEQYF,TRBV6-7,-,TRBJ2-7,-
TGTGCCAGCAGTGGGGACAGGGGTGACGCTGAAGCTTTCTTT,CASSGDRGDAEAFF,TRBV7-9,TRBD1,TRBJ1-1,many
TGTGCCAGTAAGGTTGGACAGGGGAACTATGGCTACACCTTC,CASKVGQGNYGYTF,TRBV6-1,TRBD1,TRBJ1-2,many
TGCAGCGTTGAAGAACCTAGCGTAGAGACCCAGTACTTC,CSVEEPSVETQYF,TRBV29-1,-,TRBJ2-5,few
TGTGCCAGCAGTATTGACAGGGATCAATACGAGCAGTACTTC,CASSIDRDQYEQYF,TRBV28,TRBD1,TRBJ2-7,many
TGTGCCAGCACCCCAGACGGGACTCCCTACGAGCAGTACTTC,CASTPDGTPYEQYF,TRBV28,-,TRBJ2-7,-
TGTGCCAGCAGTCGGGACAGGGGTTTTCCCCTTCCCCCAAACTTC,CASSRDRGFPLPPNF,TRBV2,TRBD1,TRBJ1-2,many
TGTGCCAGCAAACCGGGAGCTCCCCCTTACGAGCAGTACTTC,CASKPGAPPYEQYF,TRBV14,-,TRBJ2-7,many
TGTGCCAGCAGTTTCCGCGGGACACCGTACGAGCAGTACTTC,CASSFRGTPYEQYF,TRBV28,-,TRBJ2-7,-
TGCGCCAGCAGCCAAGTCAATACTCGGGGGGCAGGTAGCGGCTACACCTTC,CASSQVNTRGAGSGYTF,TRBV4-1,-,TRBJ1-2,many
TGTGCCAGCAGGAGGACAGATAGCAATCAGCCCCAGCATTTT,CASRRTDSNQPQHF,TRBV6-5,-,TRBJ1-5,many
TGTGCCAGTAGTATATTCCAGTACGGGGTCGGACTAGCGCTAACCGGGGAGCTGTTTTTT,CASSIFQYGVGLALTGELFF,TRBV19,TRBD2,TRBJ2-2,many
TGTGCCAGCAGTCGAGCCCCGGTGATGGTGGATGGCTACACCTTC,CASSRAPVMVDGYTF,TRBV12-3/TRBV12-4,-,TRBJ1-2,-
TGTGCCAGCACAGGGGAAATGGGGGAGACCCAGTACTTC,CASTGEMGETQYF,TRBV2,-,TRBJ2-5,many